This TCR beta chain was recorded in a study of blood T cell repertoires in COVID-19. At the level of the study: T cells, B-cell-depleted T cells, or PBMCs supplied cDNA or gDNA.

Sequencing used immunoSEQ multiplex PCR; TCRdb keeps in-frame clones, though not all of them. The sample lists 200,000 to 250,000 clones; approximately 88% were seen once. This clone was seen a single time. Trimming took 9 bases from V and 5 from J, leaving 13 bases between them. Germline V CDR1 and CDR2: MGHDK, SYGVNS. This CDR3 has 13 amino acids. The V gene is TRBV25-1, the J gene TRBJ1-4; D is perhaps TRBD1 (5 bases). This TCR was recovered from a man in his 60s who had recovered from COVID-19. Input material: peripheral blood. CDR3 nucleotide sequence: TGTGCCAGTGGGGGAGGGAGGAATGAAAAACTGTTTTTT. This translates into CASGGGRNEKLFF.